The source of this T cell receptor (beta chain) is a study of control samples from healthy donors and cancer patients. Clones were read by immunoSEQ multiplex PCR, and TCRdb kept only the in-frame ones, dropping some. The sample records around 200,000 clones, around 91% being singletons. V dropped 5 bases and J dropped 6 bases, with 11 bases sitting between them. The CDR3 sequence is 12 residues long. Germline V lookup: CDR1 LNHDA, CDR2 SQIVND (reference sequence). The table lists this clone with a count of one. The V and J genes are TRBV19 and TRBJ2-7, with D hard to call. The receptor's source is a woman aged 30 to 39 in good health. Sequencing was performed on blood. In DNA form, the CDR3 reads TGTGCCAGTAGTGAAGGGTATGGCGAGCAGTACTTC. Protein: CASSEGYGEQYF.